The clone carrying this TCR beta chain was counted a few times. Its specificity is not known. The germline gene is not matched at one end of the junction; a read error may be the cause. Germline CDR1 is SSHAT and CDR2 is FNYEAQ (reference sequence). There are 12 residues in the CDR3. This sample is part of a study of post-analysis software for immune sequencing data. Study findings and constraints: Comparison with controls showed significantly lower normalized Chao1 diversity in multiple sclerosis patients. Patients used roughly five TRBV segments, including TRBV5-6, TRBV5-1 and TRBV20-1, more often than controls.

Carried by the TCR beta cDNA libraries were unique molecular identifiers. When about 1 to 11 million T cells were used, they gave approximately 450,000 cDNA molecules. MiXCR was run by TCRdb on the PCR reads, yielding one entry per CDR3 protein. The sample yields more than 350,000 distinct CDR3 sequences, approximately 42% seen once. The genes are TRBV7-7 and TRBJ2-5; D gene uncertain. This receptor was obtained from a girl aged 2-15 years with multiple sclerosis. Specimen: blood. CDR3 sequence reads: CASSLRAETQYF. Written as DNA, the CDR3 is TGTGCTAGCAGCCTTAGGGCTGAGACCCAGTACTTC.